This is a list of T cell receptor beta chains from one sample in a study of T cell repertoires in cytomegalovirus infection. TCRdb recomputed calls from the reads with MiXCR, one row per CDR3 protein. The profile shows 250,000 or so distinct CDR3 sequences, approximately 17% of them singletons. The sample was CD8+ T cells from PBMCs. The origin of the receptors is a human donor in good health (CMV status not recorded). Some clones in this sample may be carry-over from other donors' samples. Both conserved end residues are part of each CDR3. A D gene is named only where the DNA matches it firmly. The listing skips clone size in some rows; elsewhere it reads once, few, many or a size class.

J	size	D	V	DNA	CDR3
TRBJ2-3	-	-	TRBV5-5	TGTGCCAGCAGCCCCCAGTGGAGCCTGACAGATACGCAGTATTTT	CASSPQWSLTDTQYF
TRBJ2-1	few	-	TRBV2	TGTGCCAGCAGTGAGCAGGGGAGCTCCTACAATGAGCAGTTCTTC	CASSEQGSSYNEQFF
TRBJ2-1	-	-	TRBV6-5	TGTGCCAGCAGTTACCCGGGACGACGCTCCTACAATGAGCAGTTCTTC	CASSYPGRRSYNEQFF
TRBJ2-5	many	-	TRBV7-7	TGTGCTAGCAGCCCGGACCAAGAGACCCAGTACTTC	CASSPDQETQYF
TRBJ1-1	many	-	TRBV19	TGTGCCAGTAGTATAGTCGGACTGAACACTGAAGCTTTCTTT	CASSIVGLNTEAFF
TRBJ2-1	many	-	TRBV11-2	TGTGCCAGCAGCTGGGGGGCGGGGATTAATGAGCAGTTCTTC	CASSWGAGINEQFF
TRBJ2-7	few	TRBD2	TRBV12-3/TRBV12-4	TGTGCCAGCAGTTTAGTACTAGCGGGTATCCACGAGCAGTACTTC	CASSLVLAGIHEQYF
TRBJ2-1	few	TRBD2	TRBV7-8	TGTGCCAGCAGCTGGATACTAGCGGACACCTACAATGAGCAGTTCTTC	CASSWILADTYNEQFF
TRBJ2-5	few	-	TRBV11-1	TGTGCCAGCCGCCCTTTTGGTGGTGAAGAGACCCAGTACTTC	CASRPFGGEETQYF
TRBJ1-5	many	-	TRBV6-6	TGTGCCAGCACCGGGGGGTTGACGTACAATCAGCCCCAGCATTTT	CASTGGLTYNQPQHF
TRBJ2-2	few	-	TRBV27	TGTGCCAGCAGTTTATTTGTCACCGGGGAGCTGTTTTTT	CASSLFVTGELFF
TRBJ2-2	-	-	TRBV4-3	TGCGCCAGCAGCCAAGATCAGGCCCCGTCCGGGGAGCTGTTTTTT	CASSQDQAPSGELFF
TRBJ1-2	many	-	TRBV7-2	TGTGCCAGCAGCGGGAGGTCCTACTATGGCTACACCTTC	CASSGRSYYGYTF
TRBJ1-5	many	-	TRBV7-9	TGTGCCAGCAGCTGGTTTGATCAGCCCCAGCATTTT	CASSWFDQPQHF
TRBJ2-1	few	-	TRBV6-1	TGTGCCAGCTCTAGTTTCGCGGGTGACAATGAGCAGTTCTTC	CASSSFAGDNEQFF
TRBJ1-5	-	TRBD1	TRBV2	TGTGCCAGCAGTCCGGGACAGTGGGTCCATCAGCCCCAGCATTTT	CASSPGQWVHQPQHF
TRBJ2-5	many	-	TRBV7-6	TGTGCCAGCAGCTTTTTATTAGAGACCCAGTACTTC	CASSFLLETQYF
TRBJ2-7	many	-	TRBV4-1	TGCGCCAGCAGCCAAGACAGGGACTACGAGCAGTACTTC	CASSQDRDYEQYF
TRBJ2-1	few	TRBD2	TRBV7-2	TGTGCCAGCAGCTTAGTATACGGCGGGGGGGCCCTCAATGAGCAGTTCTTC	CASSLVYGGGALNEQFF
TRBJ1-1	few	-	TRBV4-1	TGCGCCAGCAGCCAAAGGCGGAACACTGAAGCTTTCTTT	CASSQRRNTEAFF
TRBJ2-3	many	-	TRBV7-8	TGTGCCAGCAGCCTCCGGACTCGGGGATCTAGCACAGATACGCAGTATTTT	CASSLRTRGSSTDTQYF
TRBJ2-2	-	-	TRBV4-1	TGCGCCAGCAGCCTCCCAGGAGATGTCGGGGAGCTGTTTTTT	CASSLPGDVGELFF
TRBJ1-4	few	-	TRBV28	TGTGCCAGCAGTTCCCCCGGCAGATTGGAAAAACTGTTTTTT	CASSSPGRLEKLFF
TRBJ2-1	few	-	TRBV27	TGTGCCAGCAGGGGGGACCGCCGGTCCTACAATGAGCAGTTCTTC	CASRGDRRSYNEQFF
TRBJ2-5	many	-	TRBV11-2	TGTGCCAGCAGCACCACCGGGGAAGAGACCCAGTACTTC	CASSTTGEETQYF
TRBJ2-3	-	-	TRBV29-1	TGCAGCGTGCGGGCCTTATCCGACGATACGCAGTATTTT	CSVRALSDDTQYF
TRBJ2-3	few	-	TRBV4-1	TGCGCCAGCAGCCCTCGGTATAGGACTTTCACTAGCACAGATACGCAGTATTTT	CASSPRYRTFTSTDTQYF
TRBJ1-6	-	-	TRBV10-3	TGTGCCATCAGTGAAGTAGCACTCAATTCACCCCTCCACTTT	CAISEVALNSPLHF
TRBJ1-5	few	-	TRBV9	TGTGCCAGCAGCGTAGGATCCGGGGACGGTCAGCCCCAGCATTTT	CASSVGSGDGQPQHF
TRBJ1-4	many	-	TRBV6-5	TGTGCCAGCAGCTACGGGACGGCAAGGCGGGGTGAAAAACTGTTTTTT	CASSYGTARRGEKLFF
TRBJ2-2	many	TRBD2	TRBV7-6	TGTGCCAGCAGCCCACTCTCTAGCGGCAACACCGGGGAGCTGTTTTTT	CASSPLSSGNTGELFF
TRBJ1-2	-	TRBD1	TRBV29-1	TGCAGCGTTGGAGGGACAGACGGGTATGGCTACACCTTC	CSVGGTDGYGYTF
TRBJ2-7	many	-	TRBV28	TGTGCCAGCAGTTTGGGACACACCTACGAGCAGTACTTC	CASSLGHTYEQYF
TRBJ1-2	few	-	TRBV6-6	TGTGCCAGCACCAGGGCCTTTGGCTACACCTTC	CASTRAFGYTF
TRBJ1-4	few	TRBD1	TRBV6-1	TGTGCCAGCACTAAGGGGGCAGAATCACTTAGGGATGAAAAACTGTTTTTT	CASTKGAESLRDEKLFF
TRBJ2-7	many	-	TRBV7-2	TGTGCCAGCAGCTTCTTCGACTCAAGCTCCTACGAGCAGTACTTC	CASSFFDSSSYEQYF
TRBJ2-2	-	-	TRBV4-1	TGCGCCAGCAGCCAAGATAGGGCAGGGACATACACCGGGGAGCTGTTTTTT	CASSQDRAGTYTGELFF
TRBJ1-1	-	-	TRBV28	TGTGCCAGCAGTTTTCTCAGGGAGACCACTGAAGCTTTCTTT	CASSFLRETTEAFF
TRBJ2-3	many	TRBD2	TRBV7-6	TGTGCCAGCAGCTTATTAGCGGGAGGCACAGATACGCAGTATTTT	CASSLLAGGTDTQYF
TRBJ2-7	-	-	TRBV6-6	TGTGCCAGCAGTTACTTGACGGAAATCTACGAGCAGTACTTC	CASSYLTEIYEQYF
TRBJ2-1	few	-	TRBV28	TGTGCCAGCAAGTTCACTCGAGGGGCTCGTCCTTTTGGGAATGAGCAGTTCTTC	CASKFTRGARPFGNEQFF
TRBJ2-2	few	-	TRBV6-2/TRBV6-3	TGTGCCAGCACTCTAGAGAACACCGGGGAGCTGTTTTTT	CASTLENTGELFF
TRBJ1-2	-	-	TRBV29-1	TGCAGCGTCAACGAGGGGCAACGAGGCTACACCTTC	CSVNEGQRGYTF
TRBJ1-1	few	-	TRBV14	TGTGCCAGCAGCCTGGTCAGGGAAGTGAACACTGAAGCTTTCTTT	CASSLVREVNTEAFF